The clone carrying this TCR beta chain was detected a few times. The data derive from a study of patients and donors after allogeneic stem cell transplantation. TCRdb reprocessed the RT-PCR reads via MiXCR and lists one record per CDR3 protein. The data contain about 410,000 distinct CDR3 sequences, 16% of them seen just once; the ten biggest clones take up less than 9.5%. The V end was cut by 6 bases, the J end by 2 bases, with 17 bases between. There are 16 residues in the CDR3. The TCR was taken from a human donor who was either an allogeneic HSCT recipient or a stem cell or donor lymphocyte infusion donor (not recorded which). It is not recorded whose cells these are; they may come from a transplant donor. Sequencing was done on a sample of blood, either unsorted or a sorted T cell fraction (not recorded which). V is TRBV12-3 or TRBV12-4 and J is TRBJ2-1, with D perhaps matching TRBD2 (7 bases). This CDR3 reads CASREGGSIPYNEQFF. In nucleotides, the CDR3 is TGTGCCAGCAGGGAGGGGGGGAGTATACCCTACAATGAGCAGTTCTTC.